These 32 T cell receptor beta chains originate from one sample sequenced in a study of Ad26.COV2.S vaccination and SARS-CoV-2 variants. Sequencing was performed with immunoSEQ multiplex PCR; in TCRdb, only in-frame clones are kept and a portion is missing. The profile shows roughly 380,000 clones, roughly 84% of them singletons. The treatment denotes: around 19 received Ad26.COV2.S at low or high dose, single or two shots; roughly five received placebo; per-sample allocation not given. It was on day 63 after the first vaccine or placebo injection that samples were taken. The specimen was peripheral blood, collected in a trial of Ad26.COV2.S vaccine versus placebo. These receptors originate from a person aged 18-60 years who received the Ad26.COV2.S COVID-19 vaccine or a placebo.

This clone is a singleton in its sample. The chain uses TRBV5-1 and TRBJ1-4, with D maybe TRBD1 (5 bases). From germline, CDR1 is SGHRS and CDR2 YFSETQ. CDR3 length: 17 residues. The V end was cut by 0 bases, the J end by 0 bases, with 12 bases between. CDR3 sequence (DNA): TGCGCCAGCAGCTTGGTTGGGGGACCCCCAACTAATGAAAAACTGTTTTTT. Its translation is CASSLVGGPPTNEKLFF.

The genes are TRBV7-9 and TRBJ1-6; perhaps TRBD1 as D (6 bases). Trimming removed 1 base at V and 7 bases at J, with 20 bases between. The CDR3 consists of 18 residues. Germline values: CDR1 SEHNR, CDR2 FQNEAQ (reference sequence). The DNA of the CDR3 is TGTGCCAGCAGCTTAGTACAGGGAGCGGCGGGGAGGAATTCACCCCTCCACTTT. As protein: CASSLVQGAAGRNSPLHF. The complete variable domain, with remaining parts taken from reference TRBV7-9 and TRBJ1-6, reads DTGVSQNPRHKITKRGQNVTFRCDPISEHNRLYWYRQTLGQGPEFLTYFQNEAQLEKSRLLSDRFSAERPKGSFSTLEIQRTEQGDSAMYLCASSLVQGAAGRNSPLHFGNGTRLTVT.

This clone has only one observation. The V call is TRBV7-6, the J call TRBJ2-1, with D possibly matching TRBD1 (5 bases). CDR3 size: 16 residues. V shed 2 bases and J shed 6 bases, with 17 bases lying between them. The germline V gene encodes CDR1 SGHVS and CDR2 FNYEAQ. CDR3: CASSLLRQGFGNEQFF. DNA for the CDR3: TGTGCCAGCAGCTTATTGAGGCAGGGCTTCGGCAATGAGCAGTTCTTC.

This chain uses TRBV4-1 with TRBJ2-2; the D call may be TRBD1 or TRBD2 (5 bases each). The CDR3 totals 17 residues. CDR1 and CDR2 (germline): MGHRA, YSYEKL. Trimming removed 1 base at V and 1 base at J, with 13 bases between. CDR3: CASSQGGARRNTGELFF. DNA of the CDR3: TGCGCCAGCAGCCAAGGAGGGGCCCGTAGGAACACCGGGGAGCTGTTTTTT.

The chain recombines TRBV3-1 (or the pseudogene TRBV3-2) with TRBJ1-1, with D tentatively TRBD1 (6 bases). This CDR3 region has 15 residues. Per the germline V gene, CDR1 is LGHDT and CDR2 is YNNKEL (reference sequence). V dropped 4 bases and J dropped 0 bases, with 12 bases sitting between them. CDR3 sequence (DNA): TGTGCCAGCAGCCGGACAGACCGCTTGAACACTGAAGCTTTCTTT. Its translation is CASSRTDRLNTEAFF.

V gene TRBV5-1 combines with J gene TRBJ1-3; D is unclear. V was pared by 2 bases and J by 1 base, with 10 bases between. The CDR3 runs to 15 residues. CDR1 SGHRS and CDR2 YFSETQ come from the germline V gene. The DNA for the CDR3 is TGCGCCAGCAGCTTAGAGTGGGTATCTGGAAACACCATATATTTT. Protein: CASSLEWVSGNTIYF. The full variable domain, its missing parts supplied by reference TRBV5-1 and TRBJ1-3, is KAGVTQTPRYLIKTRGQQVTLSCSPISGHRSVSWYQQTPGQGLQFLFEYFSETQRNKGNFPGRFSGRQFSNSRSEMNVSTLELGDSALYLCASSLEWVSGNTIYFGEGSWLTVV.

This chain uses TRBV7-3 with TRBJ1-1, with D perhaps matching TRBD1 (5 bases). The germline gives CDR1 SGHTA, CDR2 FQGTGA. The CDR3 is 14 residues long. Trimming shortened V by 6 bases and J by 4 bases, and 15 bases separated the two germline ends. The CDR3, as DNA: TGTGCCAGCAGAAGCAGGGCGACGGGCACTGAAGCTTTCTTT. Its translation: CASRSRATGTEAFF.

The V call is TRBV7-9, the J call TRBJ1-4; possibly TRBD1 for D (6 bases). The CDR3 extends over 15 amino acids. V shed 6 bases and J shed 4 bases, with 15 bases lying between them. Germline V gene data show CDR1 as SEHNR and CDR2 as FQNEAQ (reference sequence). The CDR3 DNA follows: TGTGCCAGCAGACTCCAGGGGTACGATAATGAAAAACTGTTTTTT. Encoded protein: CASRLQGYDNEKLFF. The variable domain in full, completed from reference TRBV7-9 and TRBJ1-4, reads DTGVSQNPRHKITKRGQNVTFRCDPISEHNRLYWYRQTLGQGPEFLTYFQNEAQLEKSRLLSDRFSAERPKGSFSTLEIQRTEQGDSAMYLCASRLQGYDNEKLFFGSGTQLSVL.

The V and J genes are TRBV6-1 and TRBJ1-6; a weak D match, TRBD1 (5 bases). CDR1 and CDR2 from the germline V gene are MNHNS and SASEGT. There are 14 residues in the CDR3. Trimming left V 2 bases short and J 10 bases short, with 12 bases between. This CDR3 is CASSERGFWSPLHF. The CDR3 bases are TGTGCCAGCAGTGAACGGGGGTTCTGGTCACCCCTCCACTTT.

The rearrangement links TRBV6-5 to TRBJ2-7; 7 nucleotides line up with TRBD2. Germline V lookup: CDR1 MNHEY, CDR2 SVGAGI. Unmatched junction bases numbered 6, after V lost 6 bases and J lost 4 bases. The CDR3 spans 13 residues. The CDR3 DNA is TGTGCCAGCAGGGGGAGGGTTGTATACGAGCAGTACTTC. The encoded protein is CASRGRVVYEQYF.

The DNA of the CDR3 is TGCGCCAGCAGCCTACTTATGGGCGCCAACGTCCTGACTTTC. Its translation: CASSLLMGANVLTF. This chain joins TRBV4-1 and TRBJ2-6; D is ambiguous. The CDR3 totals 14 residues. The germline V gene has CDR1 MGHRA and CDR2 YSYEKL. The V end was cut by 4 bases, the J end by 7 bases, with 11 bases between.

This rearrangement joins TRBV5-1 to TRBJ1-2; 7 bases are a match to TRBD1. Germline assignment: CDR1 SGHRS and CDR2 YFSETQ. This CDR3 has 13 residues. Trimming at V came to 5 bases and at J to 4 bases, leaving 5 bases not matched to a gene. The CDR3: CASREGASYGYTF. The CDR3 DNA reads TGCGCCAGCAGAGAGGGGGCGAGCTATGGCTACACCTTC.

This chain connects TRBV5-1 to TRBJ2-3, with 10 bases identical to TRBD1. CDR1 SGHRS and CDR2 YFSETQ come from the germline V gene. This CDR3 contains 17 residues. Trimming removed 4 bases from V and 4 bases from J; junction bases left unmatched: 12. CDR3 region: CASSARQGARVADTQYF. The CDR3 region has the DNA TGCGCCAGCAGCGCCAGACAGGGGGCGCGGGTTGCAGATACGCAGTATTTT.

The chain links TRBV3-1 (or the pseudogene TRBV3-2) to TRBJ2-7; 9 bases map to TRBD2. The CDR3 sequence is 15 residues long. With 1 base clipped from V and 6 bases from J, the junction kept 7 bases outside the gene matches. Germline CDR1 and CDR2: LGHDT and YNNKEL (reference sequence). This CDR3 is CASSQVQGGGGEQYF. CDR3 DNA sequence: TGTGCCAGCAGCCAAGTTCAAGGCGGGGGGGGCGAGCAGTACTTC.

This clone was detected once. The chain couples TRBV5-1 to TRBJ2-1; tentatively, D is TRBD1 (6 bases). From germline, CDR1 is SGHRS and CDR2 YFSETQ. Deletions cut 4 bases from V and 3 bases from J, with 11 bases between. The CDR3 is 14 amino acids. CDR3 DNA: TGCGCCAGCAGCAGGGACAATTTCTACAATGAGCAGTTCTTC. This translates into CASSRDNFYNEQFF.

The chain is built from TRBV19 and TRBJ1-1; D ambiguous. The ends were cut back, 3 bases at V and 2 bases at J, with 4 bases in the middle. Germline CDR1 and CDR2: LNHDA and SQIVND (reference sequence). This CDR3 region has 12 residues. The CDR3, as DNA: TGTGCCAGTAGTATTATTAACACTGAAGCTTTCTTT. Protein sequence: CASSIINTEAFF.

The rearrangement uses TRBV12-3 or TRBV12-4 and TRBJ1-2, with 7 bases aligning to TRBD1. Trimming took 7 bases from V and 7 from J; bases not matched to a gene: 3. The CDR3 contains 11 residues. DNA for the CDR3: TGTGCCAGCACCCAGGGGGTTGGCTACACCTTC. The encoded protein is CASTQGVGYTF.

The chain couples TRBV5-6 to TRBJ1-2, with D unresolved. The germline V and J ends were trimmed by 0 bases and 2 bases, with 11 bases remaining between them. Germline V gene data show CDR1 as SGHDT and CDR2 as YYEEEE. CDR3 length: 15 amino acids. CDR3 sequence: CASSLGGDLNYGYTF. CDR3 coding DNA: TGTGCCAGCAGCTTGGGGGGTGATCTCAACTATGGCTACACCTTC.

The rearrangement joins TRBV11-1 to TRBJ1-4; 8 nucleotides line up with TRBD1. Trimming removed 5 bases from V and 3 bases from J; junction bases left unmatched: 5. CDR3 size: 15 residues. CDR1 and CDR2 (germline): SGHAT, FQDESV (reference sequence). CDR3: CASSRHRGSNEKLFF. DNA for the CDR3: TGTGCCAGCAGCCGTCACAGGGGGTCTAATGAAAAACTGTTTTTT.

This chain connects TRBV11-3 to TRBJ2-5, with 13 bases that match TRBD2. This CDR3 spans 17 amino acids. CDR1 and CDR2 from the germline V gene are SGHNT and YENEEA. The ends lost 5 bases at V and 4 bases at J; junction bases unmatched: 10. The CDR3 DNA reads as TGTGCCAGCAGCCTAAGGACTAGCGGGGGAGTGGGAGAGACCCAGTACTTC. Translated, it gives CASSLRTSGGVGETQYF.

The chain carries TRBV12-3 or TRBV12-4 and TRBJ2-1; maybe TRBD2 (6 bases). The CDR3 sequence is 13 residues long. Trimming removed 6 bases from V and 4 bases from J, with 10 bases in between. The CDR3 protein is CASSPGGYNEQFF. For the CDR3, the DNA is TGTGCCAGCAGCCCCGGGGGATACAATGAGCAGTTCTTC.

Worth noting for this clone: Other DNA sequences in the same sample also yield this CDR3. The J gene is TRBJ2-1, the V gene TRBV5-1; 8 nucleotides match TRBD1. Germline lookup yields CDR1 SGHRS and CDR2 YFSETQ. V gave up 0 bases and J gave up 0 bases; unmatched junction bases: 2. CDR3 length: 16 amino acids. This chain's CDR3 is CASSLGTGSSYNEQFF. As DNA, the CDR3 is TGCGCCAGCAGCTTGGGGACAGGGAGCTCCTACAATGAGCAGTTCTTC.

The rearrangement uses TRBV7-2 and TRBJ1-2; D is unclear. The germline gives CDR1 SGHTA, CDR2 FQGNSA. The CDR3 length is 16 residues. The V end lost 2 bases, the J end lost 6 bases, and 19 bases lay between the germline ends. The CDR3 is CASSLMSGTLLDGYTF. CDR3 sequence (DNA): TGTGCCAGCAGCTTAATGTCAGGTACCCTCTTAGATGGCTACACCTTC.

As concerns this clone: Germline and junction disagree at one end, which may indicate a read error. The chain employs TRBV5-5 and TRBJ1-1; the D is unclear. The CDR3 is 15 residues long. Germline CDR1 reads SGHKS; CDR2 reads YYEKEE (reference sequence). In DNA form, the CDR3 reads TGTGCCAGCAGCTTCCCGGGCCCTGGGAACACTAAAGCTTTCTTT. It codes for CASSFPGPGNTKAFF.

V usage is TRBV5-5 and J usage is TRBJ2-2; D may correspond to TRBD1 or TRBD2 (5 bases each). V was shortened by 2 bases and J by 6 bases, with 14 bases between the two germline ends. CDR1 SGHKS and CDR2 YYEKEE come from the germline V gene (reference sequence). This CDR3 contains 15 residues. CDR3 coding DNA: TGTGCCAGCAGCTTTGAGGGGTTGGAAGCCGGGGAGCTGTTTTTT. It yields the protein CASSFEGLEAGELFF.

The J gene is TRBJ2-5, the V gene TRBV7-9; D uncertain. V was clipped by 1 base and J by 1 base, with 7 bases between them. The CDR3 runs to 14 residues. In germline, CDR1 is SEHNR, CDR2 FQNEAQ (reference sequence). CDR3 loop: CASSLGVSQETQYF. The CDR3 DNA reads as TGTGCCAGCAGCTTAGGTGTCAGCCAAGAGACCCAGTACTTC.

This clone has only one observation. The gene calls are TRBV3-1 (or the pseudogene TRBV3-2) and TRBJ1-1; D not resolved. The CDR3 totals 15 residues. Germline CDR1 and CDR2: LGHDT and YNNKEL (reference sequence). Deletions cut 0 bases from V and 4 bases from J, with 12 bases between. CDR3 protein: CASSQEIIDPTEAFF. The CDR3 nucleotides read TGTGCCAGCAGCCAAGAAATAATTGACCCCACTGAAGCTTTCTTT.

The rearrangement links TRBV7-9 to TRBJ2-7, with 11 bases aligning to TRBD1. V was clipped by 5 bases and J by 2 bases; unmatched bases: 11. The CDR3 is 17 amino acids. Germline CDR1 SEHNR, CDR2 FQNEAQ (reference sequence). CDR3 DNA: TGTGCCAGCAGCCCGACAGCCCCGGGACAGGGGGCCTACGAGCAGTACTTC. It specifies CASSPTAPGQGAYEQYF.

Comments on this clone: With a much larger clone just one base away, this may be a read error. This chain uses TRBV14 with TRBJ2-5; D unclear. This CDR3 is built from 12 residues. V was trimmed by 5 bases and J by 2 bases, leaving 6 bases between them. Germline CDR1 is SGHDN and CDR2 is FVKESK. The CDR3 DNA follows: TGTGCCAGCAGCTTCTCTCAAGAGACCCAGTACTTC. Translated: CASSFSQETQYF.

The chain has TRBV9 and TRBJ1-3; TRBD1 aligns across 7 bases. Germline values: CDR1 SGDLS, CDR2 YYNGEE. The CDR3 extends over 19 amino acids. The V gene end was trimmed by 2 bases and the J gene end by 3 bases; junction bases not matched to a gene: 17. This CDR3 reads CASSVRPWGRQGVGNTIYF. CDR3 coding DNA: TGTGCCAGCAGCGTCCGCCCCTGGGGCCGCCAGGGGGTTGGAAACACCATATATTTT.

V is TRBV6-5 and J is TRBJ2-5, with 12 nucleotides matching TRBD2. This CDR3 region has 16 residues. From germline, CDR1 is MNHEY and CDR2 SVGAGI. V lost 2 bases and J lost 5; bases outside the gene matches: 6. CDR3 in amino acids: CASSYPSSGGAETQYF. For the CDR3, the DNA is TGTGCCAGCAGTTACCCCTCTAGCGGGGGGGCGGAGACCCAGTACTTC.

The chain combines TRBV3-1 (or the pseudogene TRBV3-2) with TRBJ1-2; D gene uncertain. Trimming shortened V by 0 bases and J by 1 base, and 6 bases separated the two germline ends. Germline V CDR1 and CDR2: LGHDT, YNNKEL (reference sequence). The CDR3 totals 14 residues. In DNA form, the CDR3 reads TGTGCCAGCAGCCAAGAAGCCCTTAACTATGGCTACACCTTC. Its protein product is CASSQEALNYGYTF.